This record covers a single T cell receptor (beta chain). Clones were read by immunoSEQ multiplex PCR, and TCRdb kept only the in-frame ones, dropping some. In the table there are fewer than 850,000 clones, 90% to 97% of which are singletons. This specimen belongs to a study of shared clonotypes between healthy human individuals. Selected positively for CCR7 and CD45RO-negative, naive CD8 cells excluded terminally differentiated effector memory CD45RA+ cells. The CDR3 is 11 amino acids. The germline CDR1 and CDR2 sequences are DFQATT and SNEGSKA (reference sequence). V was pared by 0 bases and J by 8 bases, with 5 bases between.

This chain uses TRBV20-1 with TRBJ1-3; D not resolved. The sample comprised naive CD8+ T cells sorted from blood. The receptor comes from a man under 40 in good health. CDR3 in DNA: TGCAGTGCTAGAGAGGGATACACCATATATTTT. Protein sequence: CSAREGYTIYF.